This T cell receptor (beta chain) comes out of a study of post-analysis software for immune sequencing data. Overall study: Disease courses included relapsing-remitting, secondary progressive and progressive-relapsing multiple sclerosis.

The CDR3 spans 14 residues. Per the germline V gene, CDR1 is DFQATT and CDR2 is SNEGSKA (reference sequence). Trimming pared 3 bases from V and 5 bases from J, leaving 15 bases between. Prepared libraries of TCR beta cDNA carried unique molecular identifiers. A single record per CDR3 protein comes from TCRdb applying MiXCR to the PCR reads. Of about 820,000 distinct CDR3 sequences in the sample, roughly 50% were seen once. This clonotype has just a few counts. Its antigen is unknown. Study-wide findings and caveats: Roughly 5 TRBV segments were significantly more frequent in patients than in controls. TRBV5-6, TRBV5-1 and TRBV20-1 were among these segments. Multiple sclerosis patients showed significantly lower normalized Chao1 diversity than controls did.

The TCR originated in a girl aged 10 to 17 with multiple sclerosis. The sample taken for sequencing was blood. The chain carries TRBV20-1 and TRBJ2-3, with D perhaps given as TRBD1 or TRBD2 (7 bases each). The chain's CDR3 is CSASPGGAGDTQYF. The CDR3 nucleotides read TGCAGTGCTAGCCCAGGGGGGGCCGGAGATACGCAGTATTTT.